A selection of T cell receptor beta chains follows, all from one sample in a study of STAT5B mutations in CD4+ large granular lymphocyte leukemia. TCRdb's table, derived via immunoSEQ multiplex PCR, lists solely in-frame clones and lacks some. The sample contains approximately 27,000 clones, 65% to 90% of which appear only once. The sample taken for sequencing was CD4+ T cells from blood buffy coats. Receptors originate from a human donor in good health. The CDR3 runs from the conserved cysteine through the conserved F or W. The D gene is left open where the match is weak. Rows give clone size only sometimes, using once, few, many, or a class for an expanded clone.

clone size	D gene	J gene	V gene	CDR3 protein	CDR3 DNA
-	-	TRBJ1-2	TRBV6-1	CASSQTTEANYGYTF	TGTGCCAGCAGCCAAACAACTGAAGCTAACTATGGCTACACCTTC
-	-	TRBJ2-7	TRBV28	CASISDTAYYEQYF	TGTGCCAGCATATCGGACACCGCATACTACGAGCAGTACTTC
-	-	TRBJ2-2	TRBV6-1	CASSARREPGELFF	TGTGCCAGCAGTGCTCGGAGAGAGCCCGGGGAGCTGTTTTTT
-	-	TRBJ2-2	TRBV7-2	CASKDRAGGGELFF	TGTGCCAGCAAGGACAGGGCGGGAGGCGGGGAGCTGTTTTTT
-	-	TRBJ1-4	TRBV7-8	CASSSGTGNEKLFF	TGTGCCAGCAGCTCAGGGACGGGGAATGAAAAACTGTTTTTT
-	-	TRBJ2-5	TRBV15	CATSRVGAQLGETQYF	TGTGCCACCAGCAGAGTCGGGGCCCAGTTAGGAGAGACCCAGTACTTC
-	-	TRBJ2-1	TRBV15	CATSRGGSSYNEQFF	TGTGCCACCAGCAGGGGAGGAAGCTCCTACAATGAGCAGTTCTTC
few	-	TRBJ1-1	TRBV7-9	CASSLGTPNTEAFF	TGTGCCAGCAGCCTAGGGACACCCAACACTGAAGCTTTCTTT
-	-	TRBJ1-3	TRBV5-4	CASSPTPIAAGSGNTIYF	TGTGCCAGCAGCCCCACCCCGATTGCGGCAGGGTCTGGAAACACCATATATTTT
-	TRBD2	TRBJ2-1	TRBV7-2	CASSPTSGSGRVGNEQFF	TGTGCCAGCAGCCCGACTAGCGGGAGTGGGAGGGTCGGGAATGAGCAGTTCTTC
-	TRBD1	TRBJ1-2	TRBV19	CASSTRNRGKNYGYTF	TGTGCCAGTAGTACCCGAAACAGGGGGAAGAACTATGGCTACACCTTC
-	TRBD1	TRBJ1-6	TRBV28	CASSVRDRVNSPLHF	TGTGCCAGCAGTGTCCGGGACAGGGTAAATTCACCCCTCCACTTT
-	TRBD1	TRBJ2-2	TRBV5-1	CASSLVGGADTGELFF	TGCGCCAGCAGCTTGGTAGGGGGCGCGGATACCGGGGAGCTGTTTTTT
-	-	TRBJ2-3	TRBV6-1	CASSVVGDTQYF	TGTGCCAGCAGTGTAGTTGGGGATACGCAGTATTTT
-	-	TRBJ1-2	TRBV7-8	CASSPLATAHYGYTF	TGTGCCAGCAGCCCCCTGGCGACAGCCCACTATGGCTACACCTTC
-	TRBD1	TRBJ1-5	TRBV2	CASRRTGFNQPQHF	TGTGCCAGCAGGAGGACAGGGTTCAATCAGCCCCAGCATTTT
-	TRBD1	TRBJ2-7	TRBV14	CASSQDPGGSYEQYF	TGTGCCAGCAGCCAAGATCCAGGGGGCTCCTACGAGCAGTACTTC
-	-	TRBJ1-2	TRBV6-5	CASSPGRAYGYTF	TGTGCCAGCTCCCCAGGGCGAGCCTATGGCTACACCTTC
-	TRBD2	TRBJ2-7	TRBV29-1	CSVEGLAGVSPYEQYF	TGCAGCGTTGAGGGACTAGCGGGAGTTTCGCCCTACGAGCAGTACTTC
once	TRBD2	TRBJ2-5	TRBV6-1	CASNAGGQETQYF	TGTGCCAGCAATGCGGGGGGGCAAGAGACCCAGTACTTC
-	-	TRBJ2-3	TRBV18	CASSISPSTDTQYF	TGTGCCAGCTCAATAAGTCCGAGCACAGATACGCAGTATTTT
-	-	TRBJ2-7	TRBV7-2	CASSQPPGGDEQYF	TGTGCCAGCAGTCAACCCCCTGGAGGAGACGAGCAGTACTTC
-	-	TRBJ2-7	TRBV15	CATSRSRQGGYEQYF	TGTGCCACCAGCAGATCCCGGCAGGGAGGATACGAGCAGTACTTC
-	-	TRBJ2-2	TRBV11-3	CASSSGGANTGELFF	TGTGCCAGCAGCTCTGGCGGAGCGAACACCGGGGAGCTGTTTTTT
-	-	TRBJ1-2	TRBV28	CASSTLGVDYGYTF	TGTGCCAGCAGTACCCTAGGAGTAGACTATGGCTACACCTTC
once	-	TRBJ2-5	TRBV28	CASKSGAKETQYF	TGTGCCAGCAAGTCGGGGGCGAAAGAGACCCAGTACTTC
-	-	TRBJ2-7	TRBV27	CASSPIISREQYF	TGTGCCAGCAGTCCGATAATTTCGAGGGAGCAGTACTTC
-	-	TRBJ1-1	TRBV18	CASSSGGTEAFF	TGTGCCAGCTCATCCGGGGGCACTGAAGCTTTCTTT
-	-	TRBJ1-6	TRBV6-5	CASSTSGPLNSPLHF	TGTGCCAGCAGTACGTCCGGGCCACTAAATTCACCCCTCCACTTT
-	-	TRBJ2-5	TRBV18	CASSPGGGETQYF	TGTGCCAGCTCACCAGGGGGAGGAGAGACCCAGTACTTC
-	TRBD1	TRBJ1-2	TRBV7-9	CASSARDRIYGYTF	TGTGCCAGCAGCGCCAGGGACAGAATTTATGGCTACACCTTC
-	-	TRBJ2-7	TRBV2	CASTVSRASYEQYF	TGTGCCAGCACTGTTTCAAGGGCCTCCTACGAGCAGTACTTC
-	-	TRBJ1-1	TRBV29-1	CSVGENTEAFF	TGCAGCGTTGGAGAGAACACTGAAGCTTTCTTT
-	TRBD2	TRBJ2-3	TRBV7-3	CASSLNLAGVADTQYF	TGTGCCAGCAGCTTAAACCTAGCGGGAGTAGCAGATACGCAGTATTTT
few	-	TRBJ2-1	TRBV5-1	CASSGLVADEQFF	TGCGCCAGCAGTGGTCTTGTGGCGGATGAGCAGTTCTTC
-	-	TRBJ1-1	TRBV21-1	CASSFPDRTVNTEAFF	TGTGCCAGCAGCTTTCCGGACAGAACCGTGAACACTGAAGCTTTCTTT
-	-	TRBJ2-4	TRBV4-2	CASSQESARDIQYF	TGTGCCAGCAGCCAAGAGTCCGCGAGGGACATTCAGTACTTC
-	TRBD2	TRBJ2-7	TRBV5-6	CALRTSGCYEQYF	TGTGCCCTCCGGACTAGCGGGTGCTACGAGCAGTACTTC
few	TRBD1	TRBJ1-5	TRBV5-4	CASSLAGTGNQPQHF	TGTGCCAGCAGCTTGGCCGGGACAGGGAATCAGCCCCAGCATTTT
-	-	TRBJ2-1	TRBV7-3	CASSPTGSDNEQFF	TGTGCCAGCAGCCCAACAGGGTCCGACAATGAGCAGTTCTTC
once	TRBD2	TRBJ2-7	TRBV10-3	CAITPGLAGGKSSYEQYF	TGTGCCATCACCCCGGGATTAGCGGGAGGGAAAAGCTCCTACGAGCAGTACTTC
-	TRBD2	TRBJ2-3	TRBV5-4	CASSYGTSGGTDTQYF	TGTGCCAGCAGCTACGGGACTAGCGGGGGGACAGATACGCAGTATTTT
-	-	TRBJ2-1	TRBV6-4	CASRRSWGDEQFF	TGTGCCAGCAGAAGAAGTTGGGGGGATGAGCAGTTCTTC
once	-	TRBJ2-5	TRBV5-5	CASTTWGAQETQYF	TGTGCCAGCACCACCTGGGGGGCCCAAGAGACCCAGTACTTC
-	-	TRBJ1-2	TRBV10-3	CAITATGGGGYTF	TGTGCCATCACAGCCACAGGAGGCGGTGGCTACACCTTC